This T cell receptor (beta chain) was observed in a study of OX40 agonist ivuxolimab in advanced cancers. Study-wide results and caveats: At 0.1 to 3.0 mg/kg, clonal expansion of CD4+ and CD8+ blood T cells had occurred by week 6. Undetermined was the antigen specificity of the expanded peripheral T cells.

Using immunoSEQ multiplex PCR, the repertoire was profiled, and TCRdb retains in-frame clones only, with some absent. This table has about 46,000 clones, approximately 85% appearing once. On this clone: No antigen is known for it.

If patients had autoimmune disease history or systemic immunosuppression, they were excluded. Blood specimens came from baseline, cycle 4 day 1, and cycle 7 day 1. V was cut by 3 bases and J by 0 bases, with 15 bases left in between. This CDR3 contains 16 residues. Germline V CDR1 and CDR2: MNHNS, SASEGT. The chain is built from TRBV6-1 and TRBJ2-7; a possible D gene is TRBD2 (5 bases). The sequences come from CD4+ or CD8+ T cells sorted from blood, collected in a trial of the OX40 agonist ivuxolimab. The receptor was isolated from an adult with an advanced solid tumor such as melanoma, head and neck, liver or kidney cancer. CDR3: CASSDGDSVSSYEQYF. The CDR3 DNA sequence: TGTGCCAGCAGTGATGGCGATAGCGTGAGCTCCTACGAGCAGTACTTC.